The 30 T cell receptor beta chains listed next were all sequenced from one sample in a study of a mutant IDH1 vaccine in newly diagnosed glioma. Libraries were prepared by immunoSEQ multiplex PCR; TCRdb keeps only in-frame clonotypes and omits some of them. This table has over 30,000 clones, more than 75% appearing once. For these TCRs, the target antigens are not known. The time point was: week 47, end of study. Every vaccine dose comprised 300 ug of mutant IDH1 20-mer peptide plus topical imiquimod. This sample comprised PBMCs, obtained from a glioma patient whose treatment included an IDH1 peptide vaccine. Receptors originate from a woman aged 25 to 39 with glioma.

The CDR3 protein is CASSQVRQNTEAFF. The DNA for the CDR3 is TGTGCCAGCAGCCAAGTACGTCAAAACACTGAAGCTTTCTTT. This sequence joins TRBV14 and TRBJ1-1; D call uncertain. The germline V gene encodes CDR1 SGHDN and CDR2 FVKESK. This CDR3 has 14 residues. Trimming shortened V by 1 base and J by 2 bases, and 8 bases separated the two germline ends.

This clone has a single count. The chain recombines TRBV4-2 with TRBJ2-5; 8 bases are a match to TRBD2. Germline V gene sequence: CDR1 LGHNA, CDR2 YNFKEQ. V gave up 1 base and J gave up 3 bases; unmatched junction bases: 7. This CDR3 contains 16 residues. CDR3 DNA: TGTGCCAGCAGCCAAGCAGTGGGAGCGGGAGAAGAGACCCAGTACTTC. It yields the protein CASSQAVGAGEETQYF.

The chain couples TRBV4-2 to TRBJ2-4, with TRBD1 as a possible D gene (6 bases). This CDR3 comprises 17 residues. Trimming cost V 5 bases and J 8 bases, with 25 bases left between them. Per the germline V gene, CDR1 is LGHNA and CDR2 is YNFKEQ. The CDR3 region has the DNA TGTGCCAGCAGCGGTACCTACAGGGCCCGTCGGGGAGACATTCAGTACTTC. The encoded protein is CASSGTYRARRGDIQYF.

The chain recombines TRBV19 with TRBJ1-6, with D maybe TRBD1 (6 bases). CDR1 and CDR2 (germline): LNHDA, SQIVND (reference sequence). Deletions cut 6 bases from V and 11 bases from J, with 11 bases between. This CDR3 has 12 amino acids. Written as DNA, the CDR3 is TGTGCCAGTAGCTTATGGGGGCCACCCCTCCACTTT. Residues: CASSLWGPPLHF. The complete variable domain, with remaining parts taken from reference TRBV19 and TRBJ1-6, reads DGGITQSPKYLFRKEGQNVTLSCEQNLNHDAMYWYRQDPGQGLRLIYYSQIVNDFQKGDIAEGYSVSREKKESFPLTVTSAQKNPTAFYLCASSLWGPPLHFGNGTRLTVT.

This clone was counted once. The V and J genes are TRBV4-2 and TRBJ1-2, with D unclear. V lost 0 bases, J lost 0 bases, and 8 bases lay in between. The germline V gene has CDR1 LGHNA and CDR2 YNFKEQ. The CDR3 length is 15 residues. The CDR3 nucleotides are TGTGCCAGCAGCCAAGAGGCCGTAGCTAACTATGGCTACACCTTC. Amino acids: CASSQEAVANYGYTF.

The table lists this clone with a few counts. The J gene is TRBJ2-5, the V gene TRBV5-1, with a weak D call TRBD1 (5 bases). The CDR3 runs to 15 residues. Trimming removed 0 bases from V and 2 bases from J, with 11 bases in between. Germline CDR1 SGHRS, CDR2 YFSETQ. CDR3 sequence reads: CASSLVRAGQETQYF. The CDR3 DNA follows: TGCGCCAGCAGCTTGGTTCGGGCAGGGCAAGAGACCCAGTACTTC.

This chain joins TRBV13 and TRBJ2-2; D unclear. Trimming left V 0 bases short and J 2 bases short, with 4 bases between. The CDR3 has 14 residues. CDR1 is PRHDT, CDR2 FYEKMQ, per germline (reference sequence). The CDR3, as DNA: TGTGCCAGCAGCTTAGGGTCCAACACCGGGGAGCTGTTTTTT. Its protein is CASSLGSNTGELFF.

The rearrangement uses TRBV7-2 and TRBJ2-5; TRBD2 agrees at 8 bases. J lost 5 bases, V lost 3 bases, and 8 bases had no gene match. The CDR3 totals 15 residues. Germline V gives CDR1 SGHTA, CDR2 FQGNSA. As DNA, the CDR3 is TGTGCCAGCAGCTTCGTACGGGGGGGCAGGGAGACCCAGTACTTC. Its translation is CASSFVRGGRETQYF.

The chain links TRBV2 to TRBJ2-5; 8 positions match TRBD2. In germline, CDR1 is SNHLY, CDR2 FYNNEI. The CDR3 loop spans 14 amino acids. The V segment lost 7 bases and the J segment 5 bases; nucleotides outside the gene matches: 9. CDR3 protein: CASKTSDLLETQYF. CDR3 bases: TGTGCCAGCAAGACTAGCGACTTACTGGAGACCCAGTACTTC.

This clone appeared once. CDR3 in amino acids: CAISDGEGEQYF. CDR3 in DNA: TGTGCCATCAGTGATGGCGAAGGTGAGCAGTACTTC. This chain joins TRBV10-3 and TRBJ2-7; D call uncertain. The CDR3 sequence is 12 residues long. V was trimmed by 3 bases and J by 7 bases, leaving 10 bases between them. Germline V CDR1 and CDR2: ENHRY, SYGVKD.

Here the CDR3 DNA reads TGTGCCAGCAGTGAAGGAGGGAAAGGGGCTGAAGCTTTCTTT. Translating it yields CASSEGGKGAEAFF. V is TRBV6-1 and J is TRBJ1-1; TRBD1 might be the D (5 bases). This CDR3 has 14 amino acids. The germline V gene has CDR1 MNHNS and CDR2 SASEGT. V lost 1 base and J lost 6, with 12 bases in between.

This chain links TRBV27 with TRBJ1-6; a weak D match, TRBD1 (6 bases). The length of the CDR3 is 16 residues. The V end lost 1 base, the J end lost 7 bases, and 14 bases lay between the germline ends. Germline lookup yields CDR1 MNHEY and CDR2 SMNVEV (reference sequence). In DNA, the CDR3 is TGTGCCAGCAGTTTATTTGGGGGCTCAGGAAATTCACCCCTCCACTTT. Its translation is CASSLFGGSGNSPLHF.

The chain joins TRBV7-2 to TRBJ1-2; TRBD1 matches 10 bases. There are 14 residues in the CDR3. From germline, CDR1 is SGHTA and CDR2 FQGNSA. After removal of 4 bases from V and 8 bases from J, the junction contained 7 bases not matched to a gene. CDR3 coding DNA: TGTGCCAGCAGCTCCCGACAGGGGGCGAAGGGCTACACCTTC. Translation: CASSSRQGAKGYTF.

This clone was observed once. The chain links TRBV19 to TRBJ1-5; D not certain. Looked up from germline, CDR1 is LNHDA and CDR2 is SQIVND (reference sequence). The CDR3 covers 13 residues. Trimming removed 3 bases from V and 10 bases from J, with 13 bases in between. CDR3: CASSMTTQDPQHF. In DNA form, the CDR3 reads TGTGCCAGTAGTATGACGACTCAGGATCCCCAGCATTTT.

This chain uses TRBV6-5 with TRBJ1-2, with D perhaps matching TRBD1 (6 bases). The CDR3 is 14 residues long. V was cut by 0 bases and J by 4 bases, with 9 bases left in between. Germline CDR1 is MNHEY and CDR2 is SVGAGI. DNA of the CDR3: TGTGCCAGCAGTTACTCCACAGGGACCTATGGCTACACCTTC. It translates to CASSYSTGTYGYTF.

This clone was counted once. The chain links TRBV25-1 to TRBJ2-3; D is possibly TRBD2 (6 bases). The germline V gene encodes CDR1 MGHDK and CDR2 SYGVNS. CDR3 length: 15 residues. Trimming removed 4 bases at V and 2 bases at J, with 13 bases between. CDR3 region: CASSVAGQDTDTQYF. CDR3 nucleotide sequence: TGTGCCAGCAGTGTGGCGGGGCAGGACACAGATACGCAGTATTTT.

This clone was detected once. This sequence joins TRBV5-6 and TRBJ1-5; TRBD1 might be the D (5 bases). This CDR3 spans 16 amino acids. Trimming shortened V by 0 bases and J by 1 base, and 11 bases separated the two germline ends. Germline CDR1 reads SGHDT; CDR2 reads YYEEEE. The DNA of the CDR3 is TGTGCCAGCAGCTTGGGGGGGGTGTGGAGCAATCAGCCCCAGCATTTT. Its translation is CASSLGGVWSNQPQHF.

V and J are TRBV10-1 and TRBJ2-7; 8 bases are a match to TRBD2. CDR3 size: 14 residues. The V segment lost 4 bases and the J segment 7 bases; nucleotides outside the gene matches: 9. Per the germline V gene, CDR1 is WNHNN and CDR2 is SYGVQD (reference sequence). The CDR3 sequence is CASSAVGGASEQYF. CDR3 DNA sequence: TGCGCCAGCAGTGCGGTCGGGGGGGCGAGTGAGCAGTACTTC.

The gene calls are TRBV27 and TRBJ2-1; tentatively, D is TRBD2 (6 bases). Germline V gives CDR1 MNHEY, CDR2 SMNVEV (reference sequence). This CDR3 is built from 14 residues. The ends were cut back, 3 bases at V and 8 bases at J, with 14 bases in the middle. This CDR3 is CASSFGFREDEQFF. The CDR3, as DNA: TGTGCCAGCAGTTTCGGCTTTAGGGAGGATGAGCAGTTCTTC.

J is TRBJ2-5 and V is TRBV9, with 13 nucleotides matching TRBD2. The V gene end was trimmed by 2 bases and the J gene end by 1 base; junction bases not matched to a gene: 5. The CDR3 extends over 17 amino acids. Looked up from germline, CDR1 is SGDLS and CDR2 is YYNGEE. CDR3 DNA: TGTGCCAGCAGCGTCGGACTAGCGGGGGCATTCCAAGAGACCCAGTACTTC. Protein product: CASSVGLAGAFQETQYF.

This clone was observed once. The rearrangement links TRBV9 to TRBJ1-1; possible D gene TRBD1, 6 bases. The CDR3 has 15 residues. Germline CDR1 is SGDLS and CDR2 is YYNGEE. With 3 bases removed from V and 3 bases from J, the gap between germline ends came to 15 bases. This CDR3 is CASSGYRARDTEAFF. The DNA for the CDR3 is TGTGCCAGCAGCGGCTACAGGGCTAGGGACACTGAAGCTTTCTTT.

The table lists this clone with a few counts. The CDR3 loop reads CASSNRASYNYEQYF. The CDR3 region has the DNA TGCGCCAGCAGCAATCGGGCCAGTTACAACTACGAGCAGTACTTC. The chain has TRBV5-1 and TRBJ2-7; D gene uncertain. Germline CDR1 is SGHRS and CDR2 is YFSETQ. V was trimmed by 4 bases and J by 3 bases, leaving 17 bases between them. The CDR3 consists of 15 residues.

This clone was seen a few times. The chain carries TRBV27 and TRBJ1-6; the D gene is possibly TRBD1 (5 bases). The V end was cut by 11 bases, the J end by 8 bases, with 13 bases between. This CDR3 is 12 amino acids long. Germline lookup yields CDR1 MNHEY and CDR2 SMNVEV (reference sequence). CDR3 sequence (DNA): TGTGCCCCCCCCGGGGCTTATTCACCCCTCCACTTT. Its protein is CAPPGAYSPLHF.

The chain is built from TRBV27 and TRBJ1-1; 7 bases line up with TRBD1. V trimming: 0 bases; J trimming: 5 bases; junction bases outside the gene matches: 12. The CDR3 contains 17 residues. Germline assignment: CDR1 MNHEY and CDR2 SMNVEV (reference sequence). The CDR3 sequence is CASSLSVHRGGKTEAFF. Here the CDR3 DNA reads TGTGCCAGCAGTTTATCGGTGCACAGGGGCGGGAAGACTGAAGCTTTCTTT.

Only one count was recorded for this clone. The rearrangement joins TRBV5-6 to TRBJ1-1; the D is unclear. V was cut by 5 bases and J by 1 base, with 9 bases left in between. The CDR3 totals 13 residues. The germline CDR1 and CDR2 sequences are SGHDT and YYEEEE. This CDR3 is CASSLTENTEAFF. DNA for the CDR3: TGTGCCAGCAGTTTGACCGAGAACACTGAAGCTTTCTTT.

This chain connects TRBV18 to TRBJ1-2; no firm D call. Trimming removed 3 bases from V and 3 bases from J, with 8 bases in between. The germline V gene has CDR1 KGHSH and CDR2 LQKENI. The length of the CDR3 is 13 residues. The DNA for the CDR3 is TGTGCCAGCTCACCCGGCGGAGACTATGGCTACACCTTC. Amino acids: CASSPGGDYGYTF. The complete variable domain, with remaining parts taken from reference TRBV18 and TRBJ1-2, reads NAGVMQNPRHLVRRRGQEARLRCSPMKGHSHVYWYRQLPEEGLKFMVYLQKENIIDESGMPKERFSAEFPKEGPSILRIQQVVRGDSAAYFCASSPGGDYGYTFGSGTRLTVV.

This clone was picked up a small number of times. The chain joins TRBV4-2 to TRBJ1-4; tentatively, D is TRBD1 (6 bases). The CDR3 runs to 15 residues. V was pared by 0 bases and J by 4 bases, with 9 bases between. The germline gives CDR1 LGHNA, CDR2 YNFKEQ. CDR3: CASSQDKGVNEKLFF. The DNA of the CDR3 is TGTGCCAGCAGCCAAGATAAGGGGGTTAATGAAAAACTGTTTTTT.

This clone was observed a single time. The V gene is TRBV6-6, the J gene TRBJ2-5; TRBD2 agrees at 10 bases. V lost 7 bases to trimming and J lost 5 bases; unmatched junction nucleotides: 10. This CDR3 is 15 amino acids long. In germline, CDR1 is MNHNY, CDR2 SVGAGI (reference sequence). CDR3 sequence (DNA): TGTGCCAGCAACTACCTACTAGCGGGGAAGGAGACCCAGTACTTC. Its protein product is CASNYLLAGKETQYF.

V and J are TRBV14 and TRBJ1-2, with D tentatively TRBD1 (6 bases). Germline CDR1 and CDR2: SGHDN and FVKESK. The CDR3 sequence is 12 residues long. V lost 2 bases and J 7 bases, leaving 8 bases between the germline ends. This CDR3 is CASSQNRVGYTF. CDR3 coding DNA: TGTGCCAGCAGCCAAAACAGGGTTGGCTACACCTTC.

V gene TRBV7-9 combines with J gene TRBJ1-3; tentatively, D is TRBD1 (5 bases). This CDR3 has 14 residues. CDR1 is SEHNR and CDR2 is FQNEAQ in the germline V gene (reference sequence). Trimming cost V 5 bases and J 0 bases, with 8 bases left between them. CDR3 nucleotides: TGTGCCAGCAGCCGCCAGGGCTCTGGAAACACCATATATTTT. This translates into CASSRQGSGNTIYF. Using reference TRBV7-9 and TRBJ1-3 for the parts outside the CDR3, the full variable domain is DTGVSQNPRHKITKRGQNVTFRCDPISEHNRLYWYRQTLGQGPEFLTYFQNEAQLEKSRLLSDRFSAERPKGSFSTLEIQRTEQGDSAMYLCASSRQGSGNTIYFGEGSWLTVV.